A selection of T cell receptor beta chains follows, all from one sample in a study of PD-1 blockade in mismatch repair-deficient tumors. Measured with immunoSEQ multiplex PCR; TCRdb has only the in-frame clones, and not every one. Altogether approximately 50,000 clones are present, around four fifths being singletons, with the ten largest covering over 3%. The sample was peripheral blood, taken 4 weeks after starting pembrolizumab. The receptors shown here come from an adult with mismatch repair-deficient cancer. Each CDR3 is given with its conserved first and last residue.

>TRBV11-2|TRBJ1-3
CASSPGRSSGNTIYF
>TRBV15|TRBJ2-1
CATGNRDMNEQFF
>TRBV19|TRBJ2-7
CASSPQGVDPPYEQYF
>TRBV29-1|TRBJ1-1
CSVEVKCFFRTMNTEAFF
>TRBV5-4|TRBJ2-3
CASSLEGDTQYF
>TRBV28|TRBJ2-7
CASSSYRGTYEQYF
>TRBV7-8|TRBJ2-2
CASSLALAGGPGTGELFF
>TRBV6-1|TRBJ1-2
CASNQDRAANYGYTF
>TRBV2|TRBJ2-7
CASSAEGLGYEQYF
>TRBV27|TRBJ2-7
CASSLSLRAHEQYF
>TRBV19|TRBJ2-3
CASSMEDRASTDTQYF
>TRBV5-6|TRBJ2-5
CASSLVREETQYF
>TRBV6-5|TRBJ2-1
CASSEFPSDEQFF
>TRBV7-9|TRBJ2-7
CASSQSTSGSSYEQYF
>TRBV10-1|TRBJ2-2
CASEWTGVTGELFF
>TRBV9|TRBJ2-3
CASSVDLGRASRPDTQYF
>TRBV18|TRBJ2-3
CASSPKSGTDTQYF
>TRBV4-3|TRBJ2-7
CASSQGMELNEQYF
>TRBV6-1|TRBJ1-1
CASSRTGNTEAFF
>TRBV27|TRBJ2-2
CASSLGPQGGYTGELFF
>TRBV4-1|TRBJ1-1
CASSQVTANTEAFF
>TRBV7-8|TRBJ1-1
CASSLTGDHTEAFF
>TRBV28|TRBJ2-3
CASSLPSTDTQYF
>TRBV4-1|TRBJ2-1
CASSPEGASGSYNEQFF
>TRBV7-8|TRBJ2-7
CATSDRRYEQYF
>TRBV7-7|TRBJ2-1
CASSFRLAGSYNEQFF
>TRBV6-1|TRBJ1-1
CASRDPRGGGTEAFF
>TRBV21-1|TRBJ2-5
CASSQAPRDQETQYF
>TRBV6-5|TRBJ2-2
CASSSGTSALGKLFF
>TRBV6-1|TRBJ1-2
CASRNTDRGVFF
>TRBV6-1|TRBJ2-1
CASSVQGTTSSRQFF
>TRBV28|TRBJ2-3
CASSLSGRQVDTQYF
>TRBV4-3|TRBJ2-7
CASSHSGTGSYEQYF
>TRBV10-3|TRBJ2-7
CAISGGWGSSYEQYF
>TRBV15|TRBJ2-1
CATSRGLANNEQFF
>TRBV7-9|TRBJ2-5
CASSLRTEETQYF
>TRBV6-1|TRBJ2-3
CASSEYRTGGLFTDTQYF
>TRBV28|TRBJ2-5
CASSLGEGVREETQYF
>TRBV4-1|TRBJ2-1
CASSPAGSSYNEQFF